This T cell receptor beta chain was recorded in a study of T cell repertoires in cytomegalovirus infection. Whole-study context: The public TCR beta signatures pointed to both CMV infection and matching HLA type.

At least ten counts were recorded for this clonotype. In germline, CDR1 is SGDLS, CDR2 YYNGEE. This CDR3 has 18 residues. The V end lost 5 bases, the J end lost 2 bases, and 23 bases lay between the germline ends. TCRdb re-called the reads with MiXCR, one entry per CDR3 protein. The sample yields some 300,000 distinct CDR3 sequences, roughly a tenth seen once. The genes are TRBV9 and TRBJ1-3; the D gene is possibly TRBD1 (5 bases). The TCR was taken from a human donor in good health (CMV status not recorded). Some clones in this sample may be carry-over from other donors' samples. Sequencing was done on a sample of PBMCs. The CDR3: CASSPRGPGERPGNTIYF. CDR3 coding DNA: TGTGCCAGCAGTCCTAGGGGACCGGGGGAGCGCCCTGGAAACACCATATATTTT.